One sample yielded the 32 T cell receptor beta chains listed below, sequenced in a study of T cells in Graves' hyperthyroidism and ophthalmopathy. Template material for amplifying TCR beta CDR3 regions consisted of RNA transcripts. When the TCR CDR3 underwent first-round RT-PCR, the HTBI primer set was used. TCRdb redid the calling of the multiplex PCR reads with MiXCR, one entry per CDR3 protein. Among hundreds of thousands of distinct CDR3 sequences listed, more than 20% were seen once. The material sequenced was blood. The receptors were sampled from a man aged 25 to 40 with Graves' ophthalmopathy.

The J gene is TRBJ2-4, the V gene TRBV5-6; a possible D gene is TRBD1 (5 bases). V lost 2 bases to trimming and J lost 6 bases, with 6 bases between them. CDR1 is SGHDT, CDR2 YYEEEE, per germline. CDR3 size: 12 residues. The CDR3 spells CASSFQGNIQYF. The CDR3 DNA reads as TGTGCCAGCAGCTTCCAGGGAAACATTCAGTACTTC.

This clonotype was detected many times. V gene TRBV5-1 combines with J gene TRBJ1-1; D uncertain. Germline CDR1 reads SGHRS; CDR2 reads YFSETQ. The CDR3 sequence is 14 residues long. Trimming took off 4 bases at V and 5 bases at J, with 15 bases between the two ends. CDR3 loop: CASSVGAGGTEAFF. The DNA of the CDR3 is TGCGCCAGCAGCGTGGGAGCGGGAGGGACTGAAGCTTTCTTT.

This clonotype appeared many times. The chain has TRBV7-2 and TRBJ2-1; D is unresolved. This CDR3 contains 12 residues. Germline CDR1 reads SGHTA; CDR2 reads FQGNSA. Trimming left V 5 bases short and J 10 bases short, with 12 bases between. The CDR3 nucleotides read TGTGCCAGCAGCGCCTCTGTGATAGAGCAGTTCTTC. It yields the protein CASSASVIEQFF.

As to this clonotype: Compared with germline, one end of the junction differs, possibly owing to a read error. V gene TRBV3-1 combines with J gene TRBJ1-6; D is unresolved. The CDR3 is 12 amino acids. Germline CDR1 and CDR2: LGHDT and YNNKEL (reference sequence). The CDR3 coding sequence is TGTACCAGCAGCCAAGTTCCTTCACCCCTCCACTTT. It is translated as CTSSQVPSPLHF. Using reference TRBV3-1 and TRBJ1-6 for the parts outside the CDR3, the full variable domain is DTAVSQTPKYLVTQMGNDKSIKCEQNLGHDTMYWYKQDSKKFLKIMFSYNNKELIINETVPNRFSPKSPDKAHLNLHINSLELGDSAVYFCTSSQVPSPLHFGNGTRLTVT.

This chain uses TRBV27 with TRBJ2-4, with D perhaps matching TRBD1 or TRBD2 (5 bases each). Germline-derived CDR1 and CDR2 are MNHEY and SMNVEV (reference sequence). With 7 bases removed from V and 5 bases from J, the gap between germline ends came to 12 bases. The CDR3 has 13 residues. CDR3 in amino acids: CASKTGTQNIQYF. The CDR3, as DNA: TGTGCCAGCAAAACCGGGACCCAAAACATTCAGTACTTC.

This clonotype was counted at least ten times. This rearrangement joins TRBV4-3 to TRBJ2-7; D not certain. Germline V gene data show CDR1 as LGHNA and CDR2 as YSLEER. V shed 0 bases and J shed 2 bases, with 11 bases lying between them. This CDR3 has 15 amino acids. The CDR3 reads CASSQDPLGTYEQYF. In nucleotides, the CDR3 is TGCGCCAGCAGCCAAGATCCGCTGGGCACCTACGAGCAGTACTTC.

This clonotype turned up a few times. The gene calls are TRBV20-1 and TRBJ1-5, with 7 bases matching TRBD1. Germline-derived CDR1 and CDR2 are DFQATT and SNEGSKA (reference sequence). Trimming cost V 5 bases and J 12 bases; bases outside gene matches: 7. The CDR3 totals 11 residues. This chain's CDR3 is CSASLTGRQHF. As DNA, the CDR3 is TGCAGTGCTTCCCTGACAGGGCGCCAGCATTTT.

The chain carries TRBV20-1 and TRBJ1-5; D is unclear. Trimming took 5 bases from V and 11 from J, leaving 16 bases between them. The CDR3 is 12 amino acids. Germline CDR1 is DFQATT and CDR2 is SNEGSKA (reference sequence). This CDR3 is CSAGPAVMAQHF. The CDR3 DNA reads as TGCAGTGCTGGGCCTGCCGTGATGGCCCAGCATTTT.

This clonotype has just one count. The V and J genes are TRBV6-1 and TRBJ2-1; D may be TRBD1 (5 bases). Trimming removed 8 bases at V and 9 bases at J, with 11 bases between. This CDR3 has 11 amino acids. The germline V gene has CDR1 MNHNS and CDR2 SASEGT. CDR3 sequence: CASRQSGEQFF. The CDR3 coding sequence is TGTGCCAGCCGACAGTCCGGTGAGCAGTTCTTC.

V is TRBV28 and J is TRBJ1-5, with 9 bases identical to TRBD1. Germline-derived CDR1 and CDR2 are MDHEN and SYDVKM. V gave up 4 bases and J gave up 10 bases; unmatched junction bases: 5. The CDR3 has 13 residues. The CDR3: CASSSRTGAPQHF. CDR3 DNA sequence: TGTGCCAGCAGTTCCAGGACAGGGGCTCCCCAGCATTTT.

V is TRBV20-1 and J is TRBJ2-5, with D possibly TRBD1 on 6 matching bases. Trimming removed 0 bases at V and 5 bases at J, with 16 bases between. There are 15 residues in the CDR3. CDR1 and CDR2 from the germline V gene are DFQATT and SNEGSKA (reference sequence). The CDR3 spells CSARDLGRGVETQYF. CDR3 in DNA: TGCAGTGCTAGAGATCTTGGCAGGGGAGTGGAGACCCAGTACTTC.

This clonotype has just a few counts. Here the CDR3 reads CASSLDVGQGIYEQYF. The CDR3 DNA follows: TGTGCCAGCAGTTTGGATGTGGGACAGGGGATTTACGAGCAGTACTTC. This chain links TRBV28 with TRBJ2-7; 10 positions match TRBD1. From germline, CDR1 is MDHEN and CDR2 SYDVKM. CDR3 length: 16 amino acids. The trim removed 3 bases at V and 4 bases at J, leaving 9 bases unmatched.

This clonotype has just a few counts. The chain employs TRBV7-2 and TRBJ1-6, with D hard to call. This CDR3 comprises 13 residues. The germline V gene has CDR1 SGHTA and CDR2 FQGNSA. V was clipped by 5 bases and J by 11 bases, with 13 bases between them. The CDR3 sequence: CASSRATRAPLHF. The CDR3 DNA sequence: TGTGCCAGCAGCCGGGCCACCCGAGCACCCCTCCACTTT.

The chain couples TRBV5-4 to TRBJ2-7, with D possibly matching TRBD1 (6 bases). The V end was cut by 3 bases, the J end by 3 bases, with 16 bases between. The CDR3 extends over 15 amino acids. Germline assignment: CDR1 SGHNT and CDR2 YYREEE (reference sequence). This CDR3 reads CASSSGPGHNYEQYF. Here the CDR3 DNA reads TGTGCCAGCAGCTCAGGGCCGGGACACAACTACGAGCAGTACTTC.

This clonotype was seen a few times. This rearrangement joins TRBV20-1 to TRBJ2-2; a weak D match, TRBD1 (6 bases). Germline V CDR1 and CDR2: DFQATT, SNEGSKA (reference sequence). The ends were cut back, 1 base at V and 6 bases at J, with 15 bases in the middle. This CDR3 is 15 amino acids long. CDR3 in DNA: TGCAGTGCTAGAGTCCAGGGGAGAACCGCCGGGGAGCTGTTTTTT. This sequence encodes CSARVQGRTAGELFF.

This CDR3 is CASSARGLSYEQYF. CDR3 nucleotides: TGTGCCAGCAGCGCCAGGGGCCTATCCTACGAGCAGTACTTC. The chain couples TRBV7-9 to TRBJ2-7; maybe TRBD1 (6 bases). The CDR3 has 14 residues. Germline CDR1 reads SEHNR; CDR2 reads FQNEAQ (reference sequence). Trimming stripped 5 bases from V and 1 base from J, with 12 bases between. Using reference TRBV7-9 and TRBJ2-7 for the parts outside the CDR3, the full variable domain is DTGVSQNPRHKITKRGQNVTFRCDPISEHNRLYWYRQTLGQGPEFLTYFQNEAQLEKSRLLSDRFSAERPKGSFSTLEIQRTEQGDSAMYLCASSARGLSYEQYFGPGTRLTVT.

The V and J genes are TRBV27 and TRBJ2-3, with D perhaps TRBD1 (7 bases). The CDR3 runs 15 residues. Germline V gene sequence: CDR1 MNHEY, CDR2 SMNVEV (reference sequence). V was clipped by 4 bases and J by 1 base, with 12 bases between them. The CDR3 DNA sequence: TGTGCCAGCAGTTATGACAGGGAGGGCACAGATACGCAGTATTTT. Its protein product is CASSYDREGTDTQYF.

This clonotype was picked up a small number of times. This chain links TRBV30 with TRBJ1-6; D unclear. From germline, CDR1 is GTSNPN and CDR2 SVGIG (reference sequence). The length of the CDR3 is 14 residues. V shed 0 bases and J shed 6 bases, with 9 bases lying between them. CDR3 DNA: TGTGCCTGGAGTGTGAACCACCCTAATTCACCCCTCCACTTT. Its translation: CAWSVNHPNSPLHF. Looking up the rest from reference TRBV30 and TRBJ1-6 gives the full variable domain: SQTIHQWPATLVQPVGSPLSLECTVEGTSNPNLYWYRQAAGRGLQLLFYSVGIGQISSEVPQNLSASRPQDRQFILSSKKLLLSDSGFYLCAWSVNHPNSPLHFGNGTRLTVT.

The chain is built from TRBV29-1 and TRBJ1-2; D perhaps matches TRBD1 (6 bases). CDR1 and CDR2 (germline): SQVTM, ANQGSEA. The V and J ends lost 4 bases and 3 bases respectively, with 30 bases between them. This CDR3 comprises 19 residues. CDR3 residues: CSVGDGYGREGGIDYGYTF. In nucleotides, the CDR3 is TGCAGCGTTGGAGATGGGTACGGCAGGGAAGGGGGTATCGACTATGGCTACACCTTC. Full variable domain (remainder filled in from reference TRBV29-1 and TRBJ1-2): SAVISQKPSRDICQRGTSLTIQCQVDSQVTMMFWYRQQPGQSLTLIATANQGSEATYESGFVIDKFPISRPNLTFSTLTVSNMSPEDSSIYLCSVGDGYGREGGIDYGYTFGSGTRLTVV.

Ten or more counts support this clonotype. V and J are TRBV18 and TRBJ1-4; D call uncertain. The CDR3 covers 15 residues. Germline CDR1 and CDR2: KGHSH and LQKENI. With 6 bases removed from V and 8 bases from J, the gap between germline ends came to 19 bases. CDR3 amino acids: CASSPLRGGLEKLFF. The CDR3 DNA sequence: TGTGCCAGCTCGCCCCTACGGGGTGGATTGGAAAAACTGTTTTTT.

This clonotype occurred many times. The J gene is TRBJ2-7, the V gene TRBV6-2 or TRBV6-3; 8 bases match TRBD2. The germline V gene has CDR1 MNHEY and CDR2 SVGEGT. The V gene end was trimmed by 5 bases and the J gene end by 6 bases; junction bases not matched to a gene: 9. The CDR3 totals 14 residues. CDR3 in amino acids: CASSSAGTRVEQYF. The CDR3 region has the DNA TGTGCCAGCAGTAGCGCCGGGACTAGAGTCGAGCAGTACTTC.

The CDR3 nucleotides read TGTGCCTGGAGTGAACCGTGGAACTTACCTCAGGAGTCACGGTCCTACAATGAGCAGTTCTTC. Encoded protein: CAWSEPWNLPQESRSYNEQFF. The gene calls are TRBV30 and TRBJ2-1, with D unresolved. Trimming pared 1 base from V and 1 base from J, leaving 29 bases between. CDR3 length equals 21 residues. Looked up from germline, CDR1 is GTSNPN and CDR2 is SVGIG (reference sequence).

Ten or more counts support this clonotype. This rearrangement joins TRBV11-2 to TRBJ2-5, with 9 bases fitting TRBD2. This CDR3 is built from 13 residues. Looked up from germline, CDR1 is SGHAT and CDR2 is FQNNGV. Losses at the gene ends were 4 bases for V and 5 bases for J; bases not matched to a gene: 2. The CDR3: CASSSGTSETQYF. In nucleotides, the CDR3 is TGTGCCAGCAGCTCCGGGACTAGCGAGACCCAGTACTTC. The complete variable domain, with remaining parts taken from reference TRBV11-2 and TRBJ2-5, reads EAGVAQSPRYKIIEKRQSVAFWCNPISGHATLYWYQQILGQGPKLLIQFQNNGVVDDSQLPKDRFSAERLKGVDSTLKIQPAKLEDSAVYLCASSSGTSETQYFGPGTRLLVL.

The chain employs TRBV4-1 and TRBJ2-2, with no clear D. CDR1 and CDR2 from the germline V gene are MGHRA and YSYEKL. The CDR3 has 14 residues. Trimming shortened V by 4 bases and J by 1 base, and 7 bases separated the two germline ends. CDR3 in DNA: TGCGCCAGCAGCCGGGTGGAGAACACCGGGGAGCTGTTTTTT. Protein: CASSRVENTGELFF.

V gene TRBV18 combines with J gene TRBJ1-2; 9 bases are shared with TRBD1. With V trimmed by 0 bases and J by 6 bases, 11 bases remained unmatched. Germline CDR1 is KGHSH and CDR2 is LQKENI. This CDR3 comprises 17 residues. The CDR3 protein is CASSPPYSQGAWNGYTF. DNA of the CDR3: TGTGCCAGCTCACCACCCTACTCACAGGGGGCTTGGAATGGCTACACCTTC.

The chain joins TRBV29-1 to TRBJ2-1; 8 nucleotides line up with TRBD2. The CDR3 totals 13 residues. V was pared by 5 bases and J by 8 bases, with 8 bases of the junction left unmatched. CDR1 is SQVTM, CDR2 ANQGSEA, per germline. DNA of the CDR3: TGCAGCGTTCACGGGAGGGCCAGGGATGAGCAGTTCTTC. It is translated as CSVHGRARDEQFF.

This clonotype came up once. A read error may explain this, as a much larger clone is one base away. This rearrangement joins TRBV7-2 to TRBJ2-5; 11 bases fit TRBD1. This CDR3 has 14 amino acids. Germline CDR1 reads SGHTA; CDR2 reads FQGNSA. Germline trimming cut 5 bases from V and 9 bases from J; bases unmatched to any gene: 8. CDR3 coding DNA: TGTGCCAGCAGCACATCGGGACAGGGGGGTTCCCAGTACTTC. It encodes CASSTSGQGGSQYF.

Remarks on this clonotype: Sequence at one end of the junction differs from germline and may be a read error. The chain employs TRBV12-3 or TRBV12-4 and TRBJ1-2; D unresolved. The CDR3 extends over 15 amino acids. CDR3 in DNA: TGTGCCAGCAGCCAAGAGGAGAATACCCACTATGGCCACACCTTC. As protein: CASSQEENTHYGHTF.

This clonotype occurred many times. The chain links TRBV28 to TRBJ1-1; D remains unclear. The CDR3 extends over 14 amino acids. Between the trimmed V and J ends, which lost 5 bases and 1 base, there was a span of 11 bases. CDR1 and CDR2 (germline): MDHEN, SYDVKM. In nucleotides, the CDR3 is TGTGCCAGCAGTGTGGACTTGGGGAACACTGAAGCTTTCTTT. Amino acid sequence: CASSVDLGNTEAFF.

CDR3 coding DNA: TGCAGTGCGCCTACAGGGGGTTTTGCTGGAAACACCATATATTTT. Its translation: CSAPTGGFAGNTIYF. The gene calls are TRBV20-1 and TRBJ1-3; 8 nucleotides match TRBD1. Germline V CDR1 and CDR2: DFQATT, SNEGSKA (reference sequence). V trimming: 6 bases; J trimming: 2 bases; junction bases outside the gene matches: 9. This CDR3 spans 15 amino acids.

This clonotype was found a few times. V is TRBV28 and J is TRBJ1-5, with 8 positions matching TRBD1. Unmatched junction bases numbered 6, after V lost 5 bases and J lost 6 bases. Germline V gene lookup returns CDR1 MDHEN and CDR2 SYDVKM. This CDR3 has 14 amino acids. The CDR3 DNA follows: TGTGCCAGCAGTCAGACAGGGGTCGCTCAGCCCCAGCATTTT. This encodes CASSQTGVAQPQHF.

CDR3 DNA sequence: TGCAGCGTTTGGTCCCATGAGTCCTACGAGCAGTACTTC. As protein: CSVWSHESYEQYF. The rearrangement uses TRBV29-1 and TRBJ2-7; D is uncertain. This CDR3 is built from 13 residues. Trimming removed 5 bases from V and 1 base from J, with 12 bases in between. The V gene's germline CDR1 is SQVTM and CDR2 ANQGSEA.